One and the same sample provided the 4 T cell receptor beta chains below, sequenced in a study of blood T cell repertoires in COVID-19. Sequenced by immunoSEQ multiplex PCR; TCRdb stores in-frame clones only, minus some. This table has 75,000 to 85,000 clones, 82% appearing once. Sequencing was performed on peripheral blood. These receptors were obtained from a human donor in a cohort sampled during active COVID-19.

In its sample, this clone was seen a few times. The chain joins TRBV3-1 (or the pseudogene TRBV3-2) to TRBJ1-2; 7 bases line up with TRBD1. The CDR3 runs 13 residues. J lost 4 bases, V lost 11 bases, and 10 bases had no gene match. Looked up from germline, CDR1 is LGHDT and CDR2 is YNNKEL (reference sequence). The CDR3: CAAGQGGFYGYTF. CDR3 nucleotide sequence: TGTGCCGCCGGGCAGGGGGGCTTCTATGGCTACACCTTC.

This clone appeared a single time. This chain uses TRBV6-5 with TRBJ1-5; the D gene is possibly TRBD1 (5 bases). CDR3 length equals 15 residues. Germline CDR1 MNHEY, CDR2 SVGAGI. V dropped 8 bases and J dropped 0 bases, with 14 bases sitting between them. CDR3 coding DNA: TGTGCCAGCCGCCCCGGGGGAAATAGCAATCAGCCCCAGCATTTT. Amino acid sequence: CASRPGGNSNQPQHF.

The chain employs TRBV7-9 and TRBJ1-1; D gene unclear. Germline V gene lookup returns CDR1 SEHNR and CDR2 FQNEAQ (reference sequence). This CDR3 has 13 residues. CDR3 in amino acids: CAASRRVNTEAFF. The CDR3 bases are TGTGCTGCGAGCCGGCGGGTGAACACTGAAGCTTTCTTT.

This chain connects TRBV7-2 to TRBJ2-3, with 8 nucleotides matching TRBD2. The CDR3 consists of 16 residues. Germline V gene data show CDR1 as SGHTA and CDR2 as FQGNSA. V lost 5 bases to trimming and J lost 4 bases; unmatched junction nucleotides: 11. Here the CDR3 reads CASSRNVGGGPDTQYF. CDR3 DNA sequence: TGTGCCAGCAGCCGTAACGTCGGGGGGGGCCCAGATACGCAGTATTTT.